One T cell receptor (beta chain) is described in this entry. Its target antigen remains unknown. Base-call qualities are not available, and no considerably larger clone is one nucleotide away. The entry originates in a study of blood T cell repertoires in COVID-19 (dated by TCRdb to between 2020 and 2021). Regarding the complete study: Samples covering the acute and convalescent phases of COVID-19 were provided by collaborators in the United States, Italy and Spain. Nearly every sample came with metadata listing a de-identified subject ID, COVID-19 status, age in years and sex. The samples were drawn from two sources: the first 160 participants of the ongoing ImmuneRACE study, and fewer than 1,500 subjects contributed by 6 global collaborators. Where HLA class I and class II types were available, the types were taken from metadata supplied by the sample provider, not from assay-based typing. Subjects who had been exposed to COVID-19, were actively infected with it, or had recovered from it provided the deeply sampled blood TCRbeta repertoires that made up the dataset. The material from the prospective study consisted of cDNA or gDNA derived from T cells, B-cell-depleted T cells, or PBMCs. The repertoires were released in a freely available public database meant as a resource for research on the immune response to SARS-CoV-2.

Study-wide conclusions, independent of this receptor: The quantity of clinical and demographic metadata differed by source and by participant and was supplied without curation.

One collaborating source in Seattle enrolled patients during active infection and followed them longitudinally through the course of disease. Collaborating institutions collected whole blood in K2EDTA tubes following their own protocols. Collaborator samples were shipped for TCRbeta analysis as frozen whole blood, isolated PBMCs, or DNA extracted from either sample type. The immunoSEQ Assay, a bias-controlled multiplex PCR, was used to amplify TCRbeta CDR3 regions from genomic DNA. The authors processed their data as follows. The number of nucleated cells in each sample was estimated from the amplification of reference gene primers within the assay. Sequence reads were collapsed and filtered to measure the absolute abundance of every unique TCRbeta CDR3 rearrangement. For each sample, productive Simpson clonality was calculated as the square root of Simpson's diversity index across productive rearrangements. TCRdb carries this immuneACCESS record with in-frame sequences only. Its versions omit some clonotypes, under half of them owing to an unresolved V gene in the studies checked, with the rest unexplained. D and trimming come from the DNA, and the V and J calls and clone size come from that table. The sample contains about 70,000 clones, about nine tenths of them found a single time. The ten largest clones add up to 2% to 3% of the sample.

The CDR3 holds 16 amino acids from the cysteine to the phenylalanine. The sequence is cut down to CDR3 DNA, 48 bases in frame from base 1. For CDR1 and CDR2, the germline V gene lists SGHRS and YFSETQ. Clipping removes 3 bases from V and 0 bases from J, with 6 as the unmatched junction base count. The rearrangement combines TRBV5-1 with TRBJ2-1; TRBD2 fits 7 bases in the junction. The origin of this receptor is a man aged 50 or older with COVID-19, enrolled during active disease. Material: peripheral blood. The DNA reads TGCGCCAGCAGCTCAGCTAGCGGAAGCTCCTACAATGAGCAGTTCTTC. Translated, this gives CASSSASGSSYNEQFF.